Below, 19 T cell receptor beta chains from the same sample are listed, as sequenced in a study of Tregs in tolerant kidney transplant recipients. Sequencing was performed with immunoSEQ multiplex PCR; in TCRdb, only in-frame clones are kept and a portion is missing. The sample consists of tens of thousands of clones, 65% to 85% of them appearing once. Material for sequencing was CD4+ T cells from blood. The source is a human donor in good health.

The V call is TRBV7-2, the J call TRBJ2-7; 7 bases align to TRBD2. The V gene end was trimmed by 1 base and the J gene end by 3 bases; junction bases not matched to a gene: 3. The CDR3 totals 14 residues. CDR1 SGHTA and CDR2 FQGNSA come from the germline V gene. Written as DNA, the CDR3 is TGTGCCAGCAGCTTAGGTCCTAGCGGCTACGAGCAGTACTTC. Protein: CASSLGPSGYEQYF.

This clone was detected a few times. This chain uses TRBV18 with TRBJ1-1; D call uncertain. Germline lookup yields CDR1 KGHSH and CDR2 LQKENI. CDR3 size: 14 residues. The V end was cut by 1 base, the J end by 5 bases, with 11 bases between. CDR3 protein: CASSPQGRETEAFF. The CDR3 DNA reads TGTGCCAGCTCACCACAGGGAAGGGAGACTGAAGCTTTCTTT.

The chain couples TRBV5-1 to TRBJ1-3, with no clear D. The germline CDR1 and CDR2 sequences are SGHRS and YFSETQ. V lost 4 bases, J lost 3 bases, and 11 bases lay in between. The CDR3 is 14 residues long. The CDR3 DNA reads as TGCGCCAGCAGCCCCGTTAGCGGTGGAAACACCATATATTTT. Its protein product is CASSPVSGGNTIYF.

The chain couples TRBV29-1 to TRBJ2-5, with a possible D match to TRBD2 (6 bases). Germline CDR1 reads SQVTM; CDR2 reads ANQGSEA. The CDR3 spans 12 residues. V was pared by 7 bases and J by 0 bases, with 9 bases between. The CDR3 DNA reads as TGCAGCGCGGGACTTCACCAAGAGACCCAGTACTTC. This sequence encodes CSAGLHQETQYF.

This clone was observed many times. This chain connects TRBV7-2 to TRBJ1-1, with D perhaps TRBD1 (6 bases). V was clipped by 5 bases and J by 1 base, with 11 bases between them. This CDR3 has 14 residues. Germline V gene lookup returns CDR1 SGHTA and CDR2 FQGNSA. In DNA, the CDR3 is TGTGCCAGCAGCCCTGCGGGACAGAACACTGAAGCTTTCTTT. Its protein product is CASSPAGQNTEAFF.

The rearrangement uses TRBV29-1 and TRBJ2-1; 7 nucleotides agree with TRBD2. Germline loops: CDR1 SQVTM, CDR2 ANQGSEA. The V and J ends lost 6 bases and 6 bases, in that order; junction bases with no gene match: 8. The CDR3 covers 13 residues. CDR3 DNA: TGCAGCGTGCGAGGAGCGGGATCCAATGAGCAGTTCTTC. Translated: CSVRGAGSNEQFF.

The chain recombines TRBV6-6 with TRBJ2-2; D might be TRBD1 (6 bases). Trimming removed 10 bases at V and 7 bases at J, with 22 bases between. This CDR3 has 15 residues. CDR1 MNHNY and CDR2 SVGAGI come from the germline V gene (reference sequence). The CDR3 nucleotides are TGTGCCACCCAGGAATGGGGGCGTCAGGACGGGGAGCTGTTTTTT. Protein sequence: CATQEWGRQDGELFF.

The rearrangement links TRBV11-2 to TRBJ2-5; 7 bases match TRBD2. Germline trimming cut 8 bases from V and 11 bases from J; bases unmatched to any gene: 11. The CDR3 is 12 amino acids. CDR1 is SGHAT, CDR2 FQNNGV, per germline. The CDR3 bases are TGTGCCAGCGCTGATTGGGGAGGGGAGCAGTACTTC. Amino acid sequence: CASADWGGEQYF.

The chain carries TRBV7-9 and TRBJ1-1; D might be TRBD1 (6 bases). This CDR3 is built from 17 residues. Germline CDR1 is SEHNR and CDR2 is FQNEAQ (reference sequence). The V end was cut by 1 base, the J end by 0 bases, with 15 bases between. Here the CDR3 DNA reads TGTGCCAGCAGCTTAGAGGGGGAAAGGAAGGTGAACACTGAAGCTTTCTTT. It translates to CASSLEGERKVNTEAFF.

The chain joins TRBV10-3 to TRBJ2-7; 13 positions match TRBD2. V gave up 3 bases and J gave up 1 base; unmatched junction bases: 9. The germline CDR1 and CDR2 sequences are ENHRY and SYGVKD. The CDR3 is 18 residues long. The CDR3 DNA reads as TGTGCCATCAGTGACCCGGGACTAGCGGGGCATTCTTCCTACGAGCAGTACTTC. Protein: CAISDPGLAGHSSYEQYF.

J is TRBJ2-7 and V is TRBV11-2; 7 bases align to TRBD2. Germline-derived CDR1 and CDR2 are SGHAT and FQNNGV. Trimming took 2 bases from V and 2 from J; bases not matched to a gene: 3. The CDR3 extends over 14 amino acids. CDR3 region: CASSLNGLAYEQYF. The CDR3 nucleotides are TGTGCCAGCAGCTTAAACGGACTAGCCTACGAGCAGTACTTC. The full variable domain, completed using reference TRBV11-2 and TRBJ2-7, is EAGVAQSPRYKIIEKRQSVAFWCNPISGHATLYWYQQILGQGPKLLIQFQNNGVVDDSQLPKDRFSAERLKGVDSTLKIQPAKLEDSAVYLCASSLNGLAYEQYFGPGTRLTVT.

The V and J genes are TRBV27 and TRBJ2-7; no clear D. V lost 6 bases and J 6 bases, leaving 15 bases between the germline ends. Per the germline V gene, CDR1 is MNHEY and CDR2 is SMNVEV (reference sequence). The CDR3 runs to 13 residues. The CDR3 reads CASSGRGKGEQYF. CDR3 bases: TGTGCCAGCAGCGGCCGCGGAAAAGGCGAGCAGTACTTC.

In its sample, this clone was seen once. The CDR3 DNA reads TGTGCCAGCAGCCCCCGAGTGGGGGATGGCTACACCTTC. It is translated as CASSPRVGDGYTF. The chain has TRBV7-2 and TRBJ1-2; D possibly corresponds to TRBD1 (5 bases). Trimming stripped 5 bases from V and 6 bases from J, with 13 bases between. CDR3 size: 13 residues. The germline gives CDR1 SGHTA, CDR2 FQGNSA.

The chain's CDR3 is CASSLTGLRYGYTF. The CDR3 DNA is TGCGCCAGCAGCCTCACCGGGCTCCGCTATGGCTACACCTTC. The gene calls are TRBV5-1 and TRBJ1-2; no definite D call. This CDR3 is 14 amino acids long. Trimming cost V 4 bases and J 4 bases, with 14 bases left between them. Germline assignment: CDR1 SGHRS and CDR2 YFSETQ.

The CDR3 region is CASSYWAIREGAGGGQFF. The CDR3 nucleotides are TGCGCCAGCAGCTACTGGGCCATAAGGGAAGGAGCGGGAGGTGGGCAGTTCTTC. V is TRBV5-1 and J is TRBJ2-1; 9 bases are a match to TRBD2. This CDR3 region has 18 residues. Germline-derived CDR1 and CDR2 are SGHRS and YFSETQ. V lost 3 bases, J lost 12 bases, and 22 bases stayed unmatched. Drawing the rest from reference TRBV5-1 and TRBJ2-1, the complete variable domain is KAGVTQTPRYLIKTRGQQVTLSCSPISGHRSVSWYQQTPGQGLQFLFEYFSETQRNKGNFPGRFSGRQFSNSRSEMNVSTLELGDSALYLCASSYWAIREGAGGGQFFGPGTRLTVL.

V gene TRBV7-9 combines with J gene TRBJ1-1, with a possible D match to TRBD1 (6 bases). From germline, CDR1 is SEHNR and CDR2 FQNEAQ (reference sequence). The germline V and J ends were trimmed by 11 bases and 2 bases, with 21 bases remaining between them. The CDR3 is 15 residues long. The DNA for the CDR3 is TGTGCCGGGAGGGGACACGGCGGATCAAACACTGAAGCTTTCTTT. Amino acids: CAGRGHGGSNTEAFF.

The chain has TRBV4-1 and TRBJ2-7; D may be TRBD2 (7 bases). Trimming took off 1 base at V and 2 bases at J, with 18 bases between the two ends. Germline loops: CDR1 MGHRA, CDR2 YSYEKL. CDR3 length equals 17 residues. CDR3 bases: TGCGCCAGCAGCCAAGGTCTTTTCGGGGGGCCCCCCTACGAGCAGTACTTC. Protein sequence: CASSQGLFGGPPYEQYF.

The chain has TRBV7-2 and TRBJ2-3; possibly TRBD2 for D (6 bases). Trimming pared 5 bases from V and 4 bases from J, leaving 10 bases between. CDR1 is SGHTA and CDR2 is FQGNSA in the germline V gene. This CDR3 has 13 residues. The CDR3 nucleotides read TGTGCCAGCAGCCTACGGGGGTCAGATACGCAGTATTTT. The encoded protein is CASSLRGSDTQYF. The whole variable domain, remainder taken from reference TRBV7-2 and TRBJ2-3, is GAGVSQSPSNKVTEKGKDVELRCDPISGHTALYWYRQSLGQGLEFLIYFQGNSAPDKSGLPSDRFSAERTGGSVSTLTIQRTQQEDSAVYLCASSLRGSDTQYFGPGTRLTVL.

This chain joins TRBV10-3 and TRBJ1-2; no firm D call. Trimming stripped 1 base from V and 4 bases from J, with 7 bases between. The germline CDR1 and CDR2 sequences are ENHRY and SYGVKD. The CDR3 is 13 amino acids. CDR3 in amino acids: CAISELGSYGYTF. In nucleotides, the CDR3 is TGTGCCATCAGTGAGTTGGGGTCCTATGGCTACACCTTC.